The next 3 T cell receptor beta chains were all read from a single sample in a study of Ad26.COV2.S vaccination and SARS-CoV-2 variants (dated by TCRdb to about 2021). The library was obtained by the immunoSEQ multiplex PCR assay. TCRdb re-hosts the immuneACCESS table, in-frame sequences only. Its copies lack some clones; in the studies checked, an unresolved V gene accounts for under half of them, and the cause for the rest is not known. Present in this sample are 330,000 or so clones, almost 90% of which were seen just once. Jointly, the top ten make up about 5% of the sample. The meaning of the sample's treatment or condition label: approximately 18 received Ad26.COV2.S at low or high dose, single or two shots; 5 received placebo; per-sample allocation not given. Repertoires of vaccine and placebo recipients were sequenced from samples taken on day 63 after the first injection. The source material was peripheral blood, sampled in a trial of Ad26.COV2.S vaccine versus placebo. These receptors were taken from a person aged 18-65 years who received the Ad26.COV2.S COVID-19 vaccine or a placebo.

V usage is TRBV7-9 and J usage is TRBJ2-2, with 11 bases identical to TRBD2. V dropped 1 base and J dropped 2; count of bases not matched to a gene: 3. Germline-derived CDR1 and CDR2 are SEHNR and FQNEAQ (reference sequence). CDR3 length equals 17 residues. The chain's CDR3 is CASSLVLAGANTGELFF. The CDR3, as DNA: TGTGCCAGCAGCTTAGTACTAGCGGGAGCTAACACCGGGGAGCTGTTTTTT.

V is TRBV6-5 and J is TRBJ1-1, with unresolved D. V was cut by 7 bases and J by 2 bases, with 11 bases left in between. The V gene's germline CDR1 is MNHEY and CDR2 SVGAGI. This CDR3 contains 13 residues. CDR3 sequence: CASTLNGNTEAFF. The CDR3 DNA reads TGTGCCAGCACCCTCAACGGAAACACTGAAGCTTTCTTT.

The CDR3 DNA sequence: TGCGCCAGCAGCTTCTCGAAGGGGTACGGACATAATGAGCAGTTCTTC. Protein product: CASSFSKGYGHNEQFF. The rearrangement uses TRBV5-1 and TRBJ2-1; TRBD1 is a possible D gene (5 bases). V shed 2 bases and J shed 7 bases, with 19 bases lying between them. Germline CDR1 is SGHRS and CDR2 is YFSETQ. The CDR3 is made up of 16 amino acids.